A single T cell receptor beta chain is shown here with its context. Original analysis: Estimates of nucleated cell counts were drawn from the amplification of reference gene primers. Measured with immunoSEQ multiplex PCR; TCRdb has only the in-frame clones, and not every one. That table is the source of V, J and clone size, and D and trimming were worked out from the DNA. The data contain roughly 190,000 clones, 75% to 90% of them singletons. The source of the sample is a study of blood T cell repertoires in COVID-19. Study background: The samples span acute and convalescent COVID-19 from the United States, Italy and Spain. PBMCs, B-cell-depleted T cells, or T cells were the source of the cDNA or gDNA that made up the material.

This CDR3 has 14 residues. CDR1 GTSNPN and CDR2 SVGIG come from the germline V gene (reference sequence). V trimming: 3 bases; J trimming: 2 bases; junction bases outside the gene matches: 3. The chain has TRBV30 and TRBJ1-3; TRBD1 matches 8 bases. This TCR was recovered from a woman aged 55-69 years with acute or convalescent COVID-19. Sequenced sample: peripheral blood. The CDR3 sequence: CAWSPDRAGNTIYF. The CDR3 coding sequence is TGTGCCTGGAGCCCGGACAGGGCTGGAAACACCATATATTTT. Full variable domain (missing parts from reference TRBV30 and TRBJ1-3): SQTIHQWPATLVQPVGSPLSLECTVEGTSNPNLYWYRQAAGRGLQLLFYSVGIGQISSEVPQNLSASRPQDRQFILSSKKLLLSDSGFYLCAWSPDRAGNTIYFGEGSWLTVV.